Each of the 24 T cell receptor beta chains below was sequenced from the same sample in a study of cytomegalovirus exposure and HLA in healthy donors. Repertoires were generated with immunoSEQ multiplex PCR, while TCRdb's copy carries only in-frame clones and drops some. In the table there are 130,000 to 150,000 clones, about 89% of which are singletons. The sequenced sample consisted of PBMCs. All receptors come from a woman aged 18-29 years in good health and CMV-seropositive.

V is TRBV11-3 and J is TRBJ2-5, with D possibly being TRBD1 (5 bases). The CDR3 consists of 14 residues. The germline gives CDR1 SGHNT, CDR2 YENEEA. Trimming stripped 5 bases from V and 1 base from J, with 11 bases between. The CDR3, as DNA: TGTGCCAGCAGCACCCGACAGAGCCAAGAGACCCAGTACTTC. It encodes CASSTRQSQETQYF.

For the CDR3, the DNA is TGTGCCAGCAGCCAGTTCGGGAATGAGCAGTTCTTC. Translating gives CASSQFGNEQFF. The chain carries TRBV14 and TRBJ2-1; D is uncertain. CDR3 length: 12 amino acids. Germline values: CDR1 SGHDN, CDR2 FVKESK. The V gene lost 3 bases and the J gene lost 7 bases, with 7 bases spanning the gap.

This chain uses TRBV10-3 with TRBJ2-5; weak D call: TRBD1 (6 bases). The germline CDR1 and CDR2 sequences are ENHRY and SYGVKD. The germline V and J ends were trimmed by 5 bases and 0 bases, with 13 bases remaining between them. The CDR3 consists of 15 residues. The CDR3 bases are TGTGCCATCAGTCAGGACAGCCCCCACCAAGAGACCCAGTACTTC. This gives the protein CAISQDSPHQETQYF.

The gene calls are TRBV2 and TRBJ1-6, with D tentatively TRBD1 (5 bases). The V gene's germline CDR1 is SNHLY and CDR2 FYNNEI. The CDR3 runs 15 residues. Trimming pared 6 bases from V and 8 bases from J, leaving 17 bases between. The chain's CDR3 is CASSQTQGAYSPLHF. The DNA for the CDR3 is TGTGCCAGCAGCCAAACCCAGGGTGCTTATTCACCCCTCCACTTT. Supplemented by reference TRBV2 and TRBJ1-6, the full variable domain reads EPEVTQTPSHQVTQMGQEVILRCVPISNHLYFYWYRQILGQKVEFLVSFYNNEISEKSEIFDDQFSVERPDGSNFTLKIRSTKLEDSAMYFCASSQTQGAYSPLHFGNGTRLTVT.

This clone appeared once. Sequence at one end of the junction differs from germline and may be a read error. The gene calls are TRBV30 and TRBJ1-1, with TRBD1 identical over 7 bases. The germline CDR1 and CDR2 sequences are GTSNPN and SVGIG (reference sequence). The CDR3 is 14 amino acids. The CDR3 coding sequence is TGTGCCTGCCGGACAGGCGTCGGCGGCACTGAAGCCTTCTTT. It codes for CACRTGVGGTEAFF.

The chain uses TRBV19 and TRBJ2-7; 8 nucleotides align to TRBD1. Germline-derived CDR1 and CDR2 are LNHDA and SQIVND (reference sequence). The CDR3 contains 12 residues. V trimming: 10 bases; J trimming: 4 bases; junction bases outside the gene matches: 6. CDR3 loop: CATWDRYYEQYF. Here the CDR3 DNA reads TGTGCCACTTGGGACAGGTATTACGAGCAGTACTTC.

The chain has TRBV7-9 and TRBJ2-1; 10 bases align to TRBD1. There are 16 residues in the CDR3. Trimming removed 5 bases from V and 12 bases from J; junction bases left unmatched: 16. The germline V gene encodes CDR1 SEHNR and CDR2 FQNEAQ (reference sequence). The CDR3 region is CASSVHRDRGGPGQFF. The CDR3 DNA is TGTGCCAGCAGCGTCCACCGGGACAGGGGAGGGCCGGGGCAGTTCTTC.

This chain links TRBV6-5 with TRBJ1-5, with D possibly matching TRBD1 (5 bases). Germline lookup yields CDR1 MNHEY and CDR2 SVGAGI. V was trimmed by 7 bases and J by 1 base, leaving 11 bases between them. This CDR3 contains 14 residues. The CDR3 loop is CASKTGGSNQPQHF. The CDR3 DNA follows: TGTGCCAGCAAAACGGGGGGAAGCAATCAGCCCCAGCATTTT.

The chain is built from TRBV6-1 and TRBJ2-7, with TRBD2 identical over 11 bases. The CDR3 covers 17 residues. V lost 2 bases to trimming and J lost 5 bases; unmatched junction nucleotides: 11. Germline V lookup: CDR1 MNHNS, CDR2 SASEGT. CDR3 nucleotides: TGTGCCAGCAGTGAACAGCTAGCGGGAGGCCCCGCCAACGAGCAGTACTTC. This codes for CASSEQLAGGPANEQYF.

The chain links TRBV29-1 to TRBJ2-3; 10 positions agree with TRBD2. CDR3 length: 13 residues. Losses at the gene ends were 4 bases for V and 5 bases for J; bases not matched to a gene: 3. Germline lookup yields CDR1 SQVTM and CDR2 ANQGSEA. The CDR3 DNA follows: TGCAGCGTTGGATGGACTAGCGGAGATACGCAGTATTTT. This sequence encodes CSVGWTSGDTQYF.

This clone was observed a single time. J is TRBJ2-7 and V is TRBV11-1; D gene uncertain. This CDR3 contains 12 residues. V was pared by 2 bases and J by 6 bases, with 8 bases between. From germline, CDR1 is SGHAT and CDR2 FQDESV (reference sequence). The CDR3 DNA reads as TGTGCCAGCAGCTTATCAGGTCCCGAGCAGTACTTC. This sequence encodes CASSLSGPEQYF.

This sequence joins TRBV2 and TRBJ1-5; TRBD1 aligns across 12 bases. V dropped 4 bases and J dropped 1; count of bases not matched to a gene: 8. The CDR3 spans 18 residues. CDR1 and CDR2 (germline): SNHLY, FYNNEI. CDR3 amino acids: CASSGDRGQQGSNQPQHF. Here the CDR3 DNA reads TGTGCCAGCAGTGGGGACAGGGGGCAGCAGGGAAGCAATCAGCCCCAGCATTTT.

V and J are TRBV7-9 and TRBJ1-1; the match to TRBD1 covers 8 bases. The CDR3 sequence is 17 residues long. Per the germline V gene, CDR1 is SEHNR and CDR2 is FQNEAQ (reference sequence). Trimming removed 0 bases from V and 4 bases from J; junction bases left unmatched: 10. CDR3 nucleotides: TGTGCCAGCAGCTTAGCGAGACAGGGGCATCGGATCACTGAAGCTTTCTTT. It encodes CASSLARQGHRITEAFF. Looking up the rest from reference TRBV7-9 and TRBJ1-1 gives the full variable domain: DTGVSQNPRHKITKRGQNVTFRCDPISEHNRLYWYRQTLGQGPEFLTYFQNEAQLEKSRLLSDRFSAERPKGSFSTLEIQRTEQGDSAMYLCASSLARQGHRITEAFFGQGTRLTVV.

This clone was recorded once. The CDR3 nucleotides read TGTGCCAGCAGCGTATTCTTAGCGGACTATAGCACAGATACGCAGTATTTT. This encodes CASSVFLADYSTDTQYF. V is TRBV5-8 and J is TRBJ2-3; tentative D call: TRBD2 (6 bases). From germline, CDR1 is SGHTS and CDR2 YDEGEE. The V end lost 4 bases, the J end lost 0 bases, and 18 bases lay between the germline ends. The CDR3 consists of 17 residues.

V is TRBV4-1 and J is TRBJ2-7, with 13 bases lining up with TRBD2. The CDR3 has 16 amino acids. Looked up from germline, CDR1 is MGHRA and CDR2 is YSYEKL. V shed 7 bases and J 0 bases; nucleotides not matched to a gene: 6. Written as DNA, the CDR3 is TGCGCCAGCAAGAGACTAGCGGGAGGTCTCTCCTACGAGCAGTACTTC. Its translation: CASKRLAGGLSYEQYF.

This clone was observed a handful of times. The J gene is TRBJ2-7, the V gene TRBV28; the match to TRBD2 covers 8 bases. Germline CDR1 and CDR2: MDHEN and SYDVKM. This CDR3 has 15 residues. The trim removed 6 bases at V and 2 bases at J, leaving 9 bases unmatched. CDR3 region: CASSGGVLVAYEQYF. In DNA, the CDR3 is TGTGCCAGCAGCGGGGGGGTGCTCGTAGCCTACGAGCAGTACTTC.

The chain links TRBV5-4 to TRBJ2-7, with D tentatively TRBD2 (6 bases). V lost 2 bases and J 1 base, leaving 10 bases between the germline ends. The CDR3 runs 14 residues. Germline CDR1 and CDR2: SGHNT and YYREEE (reference sequence). The CDR3 coding sequence is TGTGCCAGCAGCTTCACTAGCAGTTCCTACGAGCAGTACTTC. Encoded protein: CASSFTSSSYEQYF.

This chain connects TRBV4-2 to TRBJ2-1; TRBD2 agrees at 11 bases. In germline, CDR1 is LGHNA, CDR2 YNFKEQ. Trimming cost V 3 bases and J 3 bases; bases outside gene matches: 4. The CDR3 contains 16 residues. The CDR3 spells CASSQVAGGIYNEQFF. CDR3 in DNA: TGTGCCAGCAGCCAGGTAGCGGGAGGGATCTACAATGAGCAGTTCTTC.

The chain is built from TRBV15 and TRBJ2-1; 8 nucleotides align to TRBD2. CDR3 size: 16 residues. The ends lost 1 base at V and 2 bases at J; junction bases unmatched: 4. Germline V CDR1 and CDR2: LNHNV, YYDKDF (reference sequence). The CDR3 DNA reads TGTGCCACCAGCAGAGCCAGCGGGAGCCCCTACAATGAGCAGTTCTTC. Translation gives CATSRASGSPYNEQFF.

This rearrangement joins TRBV6-1 to TRBJ2-1; TRBD2 agrees at 8 bases. Looked up from germline, CDR1 is MNHNS and CDR2 is SASEGT. With V trimmed by 4 bases and J by 5 bases, 13 bases remained unmatched. This CDR3 has 17 amino acids. CDR3 region: CASSARRAGEINNEQFF. CDR3 nucleotides: TGTGCCAGCAGTGCCCGACGAGCGGGAGAGATAAACAATGAGCAGTTCTTC.

The J gene is TRBJ2-3, the V gene TRBV29-1; TRBD1 is a possible D gene (5 bases). Germline assignment: CDR1 SQVTM and CDR2 ANQGSEA. Trimming stripped 2 bases from V and 6 bases from J, with 6 bases between. The length of the CDR3 is 11 residues. CDR3 residues: CSVEWGDTQYF. CDR3 nucleotide sequence: TGCAGCGTTGAATGGGGCGATACGCAGTATTTT.

This clone was seen once. V gene TRBV2 combines with J gene TRBJ2-2; D not resolved. The CDR3 is 16 residues long. The germline V gene has CDR1 SNHLY and CDR2 FYNNEI. The V end was cut by 5 bases, the J end by 7 bases, with 20 bases between. CDR3 coding DNA: TGTGCCAGCAGTCCTCCCAACGGGTATCTTGTCGGGGAGCTGTTTTTT. The encoded protein is CASSPPNGYLVGELFF.

The chain couples TRBV29-1 to TRBJ1-1; the D is unclear. V lost 4 bases, J lost 1 base, and 7 bases lay in between. Germline V gene data show CDR1 as SQVTM and CDR2 as ANQGSEA. CDR3 length: 12 amino acids. Written as DNA, the CDR3 is TGCAGCGTTGTGAGGGCGAACACTGAAGCTTTCTTT. Translation: CSVVRANTEAFF.

This chain joins TRBV7-2 and TRBJ1-5, with D possibly TRBD1 on 5 matching bases. The germline V gene has CDR1 SGHTA and CDR2 FQGNSA. The CDR3 has 15 residues. Deletions cut 6 bases from V and 1 base from J, with 13 bases between. CDR3 residues: CASRYQGVSNQPQHF. For the CDR3, the DNA is TGTGCCAGCAGATACCAGGGTGTAAGCAATCAGCCCCAGCATTTT.